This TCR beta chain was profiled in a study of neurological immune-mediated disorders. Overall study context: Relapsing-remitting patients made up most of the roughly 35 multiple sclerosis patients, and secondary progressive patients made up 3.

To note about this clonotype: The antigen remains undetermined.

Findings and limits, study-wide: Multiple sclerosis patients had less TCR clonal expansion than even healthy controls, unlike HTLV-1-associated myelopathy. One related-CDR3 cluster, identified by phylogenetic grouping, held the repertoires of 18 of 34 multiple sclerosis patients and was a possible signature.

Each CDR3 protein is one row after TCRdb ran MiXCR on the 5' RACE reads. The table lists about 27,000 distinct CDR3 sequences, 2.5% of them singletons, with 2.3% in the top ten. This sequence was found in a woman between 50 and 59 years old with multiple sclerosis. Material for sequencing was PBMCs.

The CDR3 protein is CASSLVSTLLNTEAFF. CDR3 nucleotide sequence: TGTGCCAGCAGCTTAGTAAGCACCCTGCTGAACACTGAAGCTTTCTTT. The chain is built from TRBV11-2 and TRBJ1-1; D gene uncertain. Germline assignment: CDR1 SGHAT and CDR2 FQNNGV. CDR3 size: 16 residues. V lost 1 base and J lost 0, with 12 bases in between.